A single T cell receptor beta chain is shown here with its context. Here immunoSEQ multiplex PCR was the method, and the copy in TCRdb shows in-frame clones only, minus some. The profile shows around 2.1 million clones, approximately 96% of them singletons. The germline V gene encodes CDR1 MNHNY and CDR2 SVGAGI (reference sequence). This CDR3 region has 14 residues. V was clipped by 0 bases and J by 8 bases; unmatched bases: 4. This record belongs to a study of shared clonotypes between healthy human individuals. Sequences were obtained from naive CD4+ T cells sorted from blood. Documented subset: CD45RA+ positively selected. This clonotype was sampled from a young man in good health. This chain uses TRBV6-6 with TRBJ1-2, with TRBD1 identical over 9 bases. Here the CDR3 DNA reads TGTGCCAGCAGTTACTCTGACAGGGGGACAGGCTACACCTTC. This sequence encodes CASSYSDRGTGYTF.